The following is a T cell receptor beta chain sequence with its context. The data derive from a study of CD8 T cells in Susac syndrome. Germline-derived CDR1 and CDR2 are DFQATT and SNEGSKA (reference sequence). There are 12 residues in the CDR3. V was pared by 6 bases and J by 7 bases, with 8 bases of the junction left unmatched. RNA, at roughly 0.5 to 1 ug, was reverse transcribed with random hexamers. TCRdb redid the calling of the immunoSEQ multiplex PCR reads with MiXCR, one entry per CDR3 protein. The data show over 140,000 distinct CDR3 sequences, more than 85% seen once. The sequence came from a human donor with Susac syndrome. The chain recombines TRBV20-1 with TRBJ1-1; 7 positions agree with TRBD1. Sequences were obtained from CD4+ T cells from PBMCs. The CDR3 DNA reads TGCAGTGCGGTTACAGGGGCCAGTGAAGCTTTCTTT. Translated, it gives CSAVTGASEAFF.